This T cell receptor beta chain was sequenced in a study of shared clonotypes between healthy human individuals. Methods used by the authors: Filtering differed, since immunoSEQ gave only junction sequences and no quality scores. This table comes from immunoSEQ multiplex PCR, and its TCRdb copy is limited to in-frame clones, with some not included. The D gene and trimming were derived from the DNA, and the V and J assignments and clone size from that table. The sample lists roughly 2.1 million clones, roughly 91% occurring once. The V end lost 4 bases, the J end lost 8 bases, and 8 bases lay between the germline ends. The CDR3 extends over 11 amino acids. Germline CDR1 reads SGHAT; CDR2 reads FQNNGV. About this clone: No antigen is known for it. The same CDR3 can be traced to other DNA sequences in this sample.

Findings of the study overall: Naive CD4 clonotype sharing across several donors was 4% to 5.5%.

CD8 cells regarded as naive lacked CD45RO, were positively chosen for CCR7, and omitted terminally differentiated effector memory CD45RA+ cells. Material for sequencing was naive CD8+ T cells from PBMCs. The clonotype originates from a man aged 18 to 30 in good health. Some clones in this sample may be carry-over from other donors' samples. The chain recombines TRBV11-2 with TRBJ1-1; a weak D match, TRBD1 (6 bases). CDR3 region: CASSWGTEAFF. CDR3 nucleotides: TGTGCCAGCAGCTGGGGGACAGAAGCTTTCTTT.